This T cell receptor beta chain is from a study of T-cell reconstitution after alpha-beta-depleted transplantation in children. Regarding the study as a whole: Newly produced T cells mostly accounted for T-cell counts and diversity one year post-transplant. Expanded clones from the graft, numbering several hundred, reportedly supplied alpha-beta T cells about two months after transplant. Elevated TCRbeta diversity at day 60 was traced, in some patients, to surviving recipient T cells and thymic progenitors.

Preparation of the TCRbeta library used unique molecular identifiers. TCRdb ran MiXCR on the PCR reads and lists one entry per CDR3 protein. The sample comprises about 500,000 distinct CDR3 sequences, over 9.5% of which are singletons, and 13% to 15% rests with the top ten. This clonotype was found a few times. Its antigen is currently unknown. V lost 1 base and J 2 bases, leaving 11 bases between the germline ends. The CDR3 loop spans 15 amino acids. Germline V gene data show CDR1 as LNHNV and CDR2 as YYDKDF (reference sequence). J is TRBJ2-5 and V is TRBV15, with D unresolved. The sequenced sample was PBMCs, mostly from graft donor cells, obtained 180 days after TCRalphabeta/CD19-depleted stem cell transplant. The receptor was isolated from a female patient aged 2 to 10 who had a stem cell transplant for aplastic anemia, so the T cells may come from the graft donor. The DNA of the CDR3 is TGTGCCACCAGCAGAGTCCGGGTGGGACAAGAGACCCAGTACTTC. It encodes CATSRVRVGQETQYF.